The rows below give T cell receptor beta chains drawn from one sample of a study of HIV-infected patients and healthy controls. MiXCR, applied by TCRdb to the 5' RACE reads, yields one record per CDR3 protein. The sample shows tens of thousands of distinct CDR3 sequences, under 9.5% of them seen only once. The sequencing sample was made of blood. Receptors originate from an adult in good health. Each CDR3 is given with its conserved first and last residue. A D gene is named only where the DNA matches it firmly. A row's size may be missing; if present it is once, few, many or a size class.

many	TRBV30	TRBJ1-5	-	CAWSVQGGANQPQHF	TGTGCCTGGAGTGTACAAGGGGGTGCAAATCAGCCCCAGCATTTT
many	TRBV11-1	TRBJ1-2	TRBD1	CASSPPGQGAGGYTF	TGTGCCAGCAGCCCACCGGGACAGGGGGCAGGTGGCTACACCTTC
many	TRBV10-3	TRBJ1-2	-	CAISGSYRQNYGYTF	TGTGCCATCAGTGGGTCTTACCGACAGAACTATGGCTACACCTTC
-	TRBV12-3/TRBV12-4	TRBJ2-1	-	CASSLVQTHRNEQFF	TGTGCCAGCAGTTTAGTCCAGACCCACCGGAATGAGCAGTTCTTC
-	TRBV12-3/TRBV12-4	TRBJ2-1	-	CASSPIGEQFF	TGTGCCAGCAGTCCAATAGGGGAGCAGTTCTTC
many	TRBV20-1	TRBJ1-1	-	CSARVGTSLNTEAFF	TGCAGTGCTAGAGTCGGAACCAGTTTGAACACTGAAGCTTTCTTT
medium-sized	TRBV5-1	TRBJ1-5	TRBD1	CASSWRGTGDSNQPQHF	TGCGCCAGCAGCTGGCGCGGGACAGGAGATAGCAATCAGCCCCAGCATTTT
-	TRBV29-1	TRBJ2-3	TRBD2	CSVAGTSGGASTDTQYF	TGCAGCGTGGCCGGGACTAGCGGGGGAGCAAGCACAGATACGCAGTATTTT
many	TRBV5-1	TRBJ2-5	TRBD1	CASSLGDRVEVSQYF	TGCGCCAGCAGCTTGGGGGACAGGGTGGAAGTCTCCCAGTACTTC
medium-sized	TRBV13	TRBJ2-1	-	CASSLIGLESNEQFF	TGTGCCAGCAGCTTAATCGGCCTGGAGAGTAATGAGCAGTTCTTC
many	TRBV4-3	TRBJ2-1	TRBD1	CASSQGEPYNEQFF	TGCGCCAGCAGTCAGGGGGAACCCTACAATGAGCAGTTCTTC
many	TRBV11-2	TRBJ2-3	-	CASRGPTSTDTQYF	TGTGCCAGCCGGGGGCCGACTAGCACAGATACGCAGTATTTT
many	TRBV19	TRBJ2-5	-	CASIPNTGSQETQYF	TGTGCCAGTATCCCAAACACAGGATCCCAAGAGACCCAGTACTTC
many	TRBV6-6	TRBJ2-7	TRBD1	CASSYHGDSTASYEQYF	TGTGCCAGCAGTTATCACGGGGACAGTACTGCGTCCTACGAGCAGTACTTC
many	TRBV30	TRBJ2-7	TRBD1	CAWGFTGVGEQYF	TGTGCCTGGGGTTTTACAGGGGTTGGCGAGCAGTACTTC
many	TRBV25-1	TRBJ1-5	-	CASSGLQGDSNQPQHF	TGTGCCAGCAGTGGACTCCAGGGAGATAGCAATCAGCCCCAGCATTTT
many	TRBV27	TRBJ2-1	TRBD1	CASSPGQLLYEQFF	TGTGCCAGCAGTCCGGGACAGCTTCTGTATGAGCAGTTCTTC
many	TRBV18	TRBJ1-1	-	CASSPGGDTEAFF	TGTGCCAGCTCACCAGGGGGGGACACTGAAGCTTTCTTT
many	TRBV5-1	TRBJ1-5	-	CASSLAEGGNQPQHF	TGCGCCAGCAGCTTGGCAGAGGGAGGCAATCAGCCCCAGCATTTT
few	TRBV11-2	TRBJ1-5	-	CASSLFQGEWPQHF	TGTGCCAGCAGCTTATTCCAAGGCGAATGGCCCCAGCATTTT
many	TRBV5-1	TRBJ1-3	-	CASSFTGLGNTIYF	TGCGCCAGCAGCTTCACAGGGCTCGGAAACACCATATATTTT
-	TRBV28	TRBJ1-1	-	CASSARWTEAFF	TGTGCCAGCAGTGCACGGTGGACTGAAGCTTTCTTT
many	TRBV6-7	TRBJ2-7	-	CASSLGQSYEQYF	TGTGCCAGCAGTTTAGGACAATCCTACGAGCAGTACTTC
many	TRBV29-1	TRBJ1-2	-	CSVSPGANYGYTF	TGCAGCGTCAGCCCGGGGGCTAACTATGGCTACACCTTC
medium-sized	TRBV5-1	TRBJ1-1	-	CASSGTVNTEAFF	TGCGCCAGCTCCGGGACGGTCAACACTGAAGCTTTCTTT
-	TRBV10-3	TRBJ2-3	TRBD1	CAISAGQGADTQYF	TGTGCCATCAGTGCTGGACAGGGGGCAGATACGCAGTATTTT
many	TRBV29-1	TRBJ2-5	TRBD2	CSVGKTSGSKETQYF	TGCAGCGTTGGGAAGACTAGCGGATCTAAAGAGACCCAGTACTTC
many	TRBV7-9	TRBJ2-5	TRBD1	CASSQGQVVEETQYF	TGTGCCAGCAGCCAGGGACAGGTGGTGGAGGAGACCCAGTACTTC
many	TRBV5-6	TRBJ1-4	TRBD1	CASSLARDRGNNEKLFF	TGTGCCAGCAGCTTGGCACGAGACAGGGGGAATAATGAAAAACTGTTTTTT
many	TRBV7-9	TRBJ1-2	-	CASSLATSRYGYTF	TGTGCCAGCAGCTTAGCAACCAGTCGCTATGGCTACACCTTC
many	TRBV6-1	TRBJ1-1	-	CASREPGRLVNTEAFF	TGTGCCAGCCGGGAACCGGGACGGCTAGTGAACACTGAAGCTTTCTTT
few	TRBV7-2	TRBJ2-7	TRBD1	CASSLEGTDYEQYF	TGTGCCAGCAGCTTAGAGGGGACAGACTACGAGCAGTACTTC
many	TRBV4-2	TRBJ2-5	-	CASSQGLRETQYF	TGTGCCAGCAGCCAAGGGCTCCGAGAGACCCAGTACTTC
many	TRBV5-4	TRBJ2-2	TRBD1	CASSLGQGAGELFF	TGTGCCAGCAGCTTGGGGCAGGGGGCCGGGGAGCTGTTTTTT
many	TRBV5-5	TRBJ1-1	-	CASTPLGADTEAFF	TGTGCCAGCACCCCCTTGGGCGCAGACACTGAAGCTTTCTTT
many	TRBV7-8	TRBJ2-3	TRBD1	CASSPGGSTDTQYF	TGTGCCAGCAGCCCAGGGGGTAGCACAGATACGCAGTATTTT
-	TRBV6-5	TRBJ1-1	-	CASSPRRGDTEAFF	TGTGCCAGCAGCCCACGGCGTGGGGACACTGAAGCTTTCTTT
many	TRBV10-3	TRBJ2-3	-	CAITGQSTDTQYF	TGTGCCATCACCGGGCAGAGCACAGATACGCAGTATTTT
many	TRBV3-1	TRBJ1-1	-	CASSHTGSVNTEAFF	TGTGCCAGCAGCCACACCGGGTCGGTTAACACTGAAGCTTTCTTT
few	TRBV28	TRBJ1-1	-	CASSFMNRGSNTEAFF	TGTGCCAGCAGTTTTATGAATCGGGGATCGAACACTGAAGCTTTCTTT